This TCR beta chain originates from a study of OX40 agonist ivuxolimab in advanced cancers. For the wider study: Ivuxolimab, which targeted the costimulatory receptor OX40 (CD134), was an agonistic, fully human IgG2 monoclonal antibody. Peripheral TCRbeta sequencing aimed to test whether ivuxolimab altered TCR sequence diversity and caused clonal T-cell expansion. The paper covers the monotherapy dose-escalation part of the phase I ivuxolimab trial, which included N ≈ 50 patients. Patients were allowed to have had prior anti-PD-1, anti-PD-L1 or anti-CTLA-4 therapy, and 40% of the dose-escalation patients had been treated with checkpoint inhibitors. Of the approximately 50 dose-escalation patients, hepatocellular carcinoma was present in approximately 20, melanoma in around 15, renal cell carcinoma in 9 and head and neck cancer in 9. Intravenous ivuxolimab was administered to patients every 2 weeks at six dose levels: 0.01, 0.1, 0.3, 1.5, 3 and 10 mg/kg. A male proportion of about 79% and a mean age of about 60 years, ranging from about 23 to 79, were recorded for the dose-escalation cohort. Partial responses occurred in three dose-escalation patients: two with cutaneous melanoma and one with hepatocellular carcinoma.

Patients with autoimmune disease history or receiving systemic immunosuppression were excluded from the trial. Peripheral blood for TCR sequencing was collected from all dose cohorts at baseline, on cycle 4 day 1, and on cycle 7 day 1. The samples were taken from a phase I, first-in-human, multicenter, open-label dose-escalation trial of ivuxolimab. The trial enrolled adults with locally advanced or metastatic head and neck squamous cell, hepatocellular, melanoma or renal cell carcinoma. Before TCR sequencing, CD4+ and CD8+ T cells were separately sorted from peripheral blood. From the cysteine up to the phenylalanine, the CDR3 has a length of 16 residues. The sequence is cut down to CDR3 DNA, 48 bases in frame from base 1. Per the germline V gene, SGHAT is the CDR1 and FQNNGV is the CDR2. From V the trimming removes 6 bases and from J it removes 1 base, while the gene matches leave 10 bases of the junction unaccounted for.

A remark on this clone: Its antigen is currently not known. Base quality data are lacking; no much larger clone is found one base away.

Paper-wide results and their limitations: The antigen specificity of the peripheral T cells that underwent clonal expansion was not determined. At doses of 0.1 to 3.0 mg/kg, clonal expansion of both CD4+ and CD8+ blood T cells was observed from baseline to week 6. Partial responders in the 0.1-3.0 mg/kg groups had among the lowest normalized peripheral clonal expansion, especially among CD8+ T cells. After ivuxolimab, CD8+ T cells had more expanded clones than CD4+ T cells on average. Low levels of normalized T-cell clonal expansion were also seen in some nonresponding patients.

Genomic DNA was isolated from the sorted cells so that the TCRbeta CDR3 region could be sequenced. The immunoSEQ Assay was used to sequence the TCRbeta CDR3 regions. TCRdb provides this immuneACCESS table in a form limited to in-frame rearrangements. Some clones are lacking; in checked studies, under half of them reflect an unresolved V gene, and why the rest are absent is not known. This sample has 69,000 or so clones in its table, and 85% to 90% of those were observed once. The biggest ten clones account for around 6.5% of the sample. This sequence originates from an adult with an advanced solid tumor such as melanoma, head and neck, liver or kidney cancer. The chain employs TRBV11-2 and TRBJ1-1, and TRBD1 matches 8 of the central bases. This material consisted of CD4+ or CD8+ T cells sorted from blood, taken in a trial of the OX40 agonist ivuxolimab. The nucleotide sequence reads as follows: TGTGCCAGCAGTTACAACAGGGGGATGGGGAACACTGAAGCTTTCTTT. It encodes CASSYNRGMGNTEAFF.